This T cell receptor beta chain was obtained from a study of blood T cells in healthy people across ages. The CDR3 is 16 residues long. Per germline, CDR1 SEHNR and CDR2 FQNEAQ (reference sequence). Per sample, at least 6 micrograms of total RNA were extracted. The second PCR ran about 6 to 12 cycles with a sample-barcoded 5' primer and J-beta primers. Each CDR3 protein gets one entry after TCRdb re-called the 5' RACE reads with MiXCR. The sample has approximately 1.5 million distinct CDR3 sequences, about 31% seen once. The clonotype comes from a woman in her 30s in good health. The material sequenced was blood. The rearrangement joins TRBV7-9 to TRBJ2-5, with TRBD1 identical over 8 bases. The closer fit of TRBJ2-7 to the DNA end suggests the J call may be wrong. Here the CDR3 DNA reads TGTGCCAGCAGCTTAAGCGAGACAGGGGTTACCTACGAGCAGTACTTC. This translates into CASSLSETGVTYEQYF.